The source of this T cell receptor beta chain is a study of blood T cell repertoires in COVID-19. Study at large: From the United States, Italy and Spain came samples of acute and convalescent COVID-19. Sample material is recorded as cDNA or gDNA derived from T cells, B-cell-depleted T cells, or PBMCs.

Trimming at V came to 4 bases and at J to 1 base, leaving 7 bases not matched to a gene. From germline, CDR1 is SGHVS and CDR2 FQNEAQ. The CDR3 is made up of 16 amino acids. In the authors' workflow: Reference gene primer amplification gave estimated nucleated cell counts. Produced via immunoSEQ multiplex PCR; TCRdb's table is partial and in-frame only. V and J calls and clone size are as listed in that table; D and trimming were resolved from the DNA. The repertoire includes approximately 84,000 clones, nearly 85% of them detected once, and around 29% sits in the top ten. The sequencing input was peripheral blood. This TCR derives from an elderly woman with acute or convalescent COVID-19. This chain connects TRBV7-8 to TRBJ2-3, with 8 bases lining up with TRBD2. In DNA form, the CDR3 reads TGTGCCAGCAGCTCGTCGTCGCGGGGGGGCACAGATACGCAGTATTTT. It codes for CASSSSSRGGTDTQYF.